The clone carrying this TCR beta chain was detected many times. Its cognate antigen is unknown. This entry is derived from a study of regulatory T cells in long-lasting Graves disease. Arm-PCR of CDR3 regions and iRepertoire HTBI primers were the basis on which TCR beta libraries were built. TCRdb reprocessed the multiplex PCR reads with MiXCR, giving one entry per CDR3 protein. Here the sample spans 350,000 to 450,000 distinct CDR3 sequences, around 20% being singletons. Sample time point: persistent/refractory GD, antithyroid drugs over 5 years with positive TRAb. From PBMCs, RNA was extracted and then used to make the TCR library. Patients met American Thyroid Association criteria for Graves' disease. Points from the study as a whole: The study found persistent patients shared more public clonotypes (2,741) than new patients (over 900). Those with persistent Graves' had less TCR diversity than newly diagnosed patients.

The sample here was peripheral blood mononuclear cells (PBMCs), taken when the disease was refractory, from a patient treated with antithyroid drugs. The receptor comes from a female donor with Graves disease.

The chain's CDR3 is CSVGRQETQYF. As DNA, the CDR3 is TGCAGCGTTGGCAGGCAAGAGACCCAGTACTTC. This sequence joins TRBV29-1 and TRBJ2-5; D gene unclear. The CDR3 spans 11 residues. Germline-derived CDR1 and CDR2 are SQVTM and ANQGSEA. Trimming stripped 4 bases from V and 2 bases from J, with 5 bases between.